Listed here are 12 T cell receptor beta chains from one sample, sequenced in a study of cytomegalovirus exposure and HLA in healthy donors. Researchers ran the PCR with 60 Vbeta and 13 Jbeta primers. Sequenced by immunoSEQ multiplex PCR; TCRdb stores in-frame clones only, minus some. The sample consists of hundreds of thousands of clones, around four fifths of them appearing once. Sequencing was done on a sample of PBMCs. All receptors come from a woman aged 40 to 50 in good health and CMV-seronegative.

The chain couples TRBV7-8 to TRBJ2-2; possible D gene TRBD2, 7 bases. Trimming removed 4 bases at V and 5 bases at J, with 14 bases between. The CDR3 consists of 15 residues. From germline, CDR1 is SGHVS and CDR2 FQNEAQ. CDR3 region: CASSYTGRGTGELFF. CDR3 in DNA: TGTGCCAGCAGCTATACAGGGCGGGGGACCGGGGAGCTGTTTTTT.

The CDR3 nucleotides are TGTGCCAGTAGTAGGGACAGGGGTTTCGAGCAGTACTTC. Residues: CASSRDRGFEQYF. The genes are TRBV19 and TRBJ2-7; 10 nucleotides align to TRBD1. CDR1 is LNHDA, CDR2 SQIVND, per germline (reference sequence). V shed 4 bases, J shed 6 bases, and the junction held 3 bases outside the gene matches. This CDR3 is built from 13 residues.

This rearrangement joins TRBV18 to TRBJ2-4; D perhaps matches TRBD1 (5 bases). CDR1 is KGHSH, CDR2 LQKENI, per germline. V gave up 2 bases and J gave up 8 bases, with 16 bases separating them. CDR3 length: 15 amino acids. The CDR3 DNA reads TGTGCCAGCTCACCATCGACAGCCTTACCGGACATTCAGTACTTC. It codes for CASSPSTALPDIQYF.

V and J are TRBV11-2 and TRBJ2-1; 12 bases agree with TRBD2. J lost 5 bases, V lost 5 bases, and 4 bases had no gene match. The CDR3 runs 15 residues. Germline lookup yields CDR1 SGHAT and CDR2 FQNNGV. The CDR3 DNA reads TGTGCCAGCAGCCCCCCTAGCGGGGGGGACAATGAGCAGTTCTTC. Protein sequence: CASSPPSGGDNEQFF.

This rearrangement joins TRBV18 to TRBJ2-3, with 8 bases that match TRBD1. The CDR3 sequence is 16 residues long. After removal of 6 bases from V and 3 bases from J, the junction contained 11 bases not matched to a gene. CDR1 is KGHSH, CDR2 LQKENI, per germline. DNA of the CDR3: TGTGCCAGCTCGACGTTCAGGGGGCGGGGAACAGATACGCAGTATTTT. Its translation: CASSTFRGRGTDTQYF.

V is TRBV30 and J is TRBJ1-5; TRBD1 aligns across 9 bases. V lost 5 bases and J lost 5; bases outside the gene matches: 4. This CDR3 region has 13 residues. Germline V gene sequence: CDR1 GTSNPN, CDR2 SVGIG (reference sequence). This CDR3 is CAWGDRGDQPQHF. The CDR3 coding sequence is TGTGCCTGGGGCGACAGGGGGGATCAGCCCCAGCATTTT.

This clone was seen just once. This chain links TRBV27 with TRBJ1-6, with TRBD1 matching 7 bases. V gave up 5 bases and J gave up 13 bases; unmatched junction bases: 8. Germline V gene lookup returns CDR1 MNHEY and CDR2 SMNVEV (reference sequence). The length of the CDR3 is 13 residues. The DNA of the CDR3 is TGTGCCAGCAGTAGAGGACAGGCCTCTCCCCTCCACTTT. Its protein is CASSRGQASPLHF.

A single count supports this clone. CDR3 protein: CASSLWTREGYTF. As DNA, the CDR3 is TGTGCCAGCAGTTTATGGACCCGGGAGGGCTACACCTTC. This chain links TRBV28 with TRBJ1-2; D is uncertain. Trimming took off 0 bases at V and 8 bases at J, with 10 bases between the two ends. CDR3 size: 13 residues. CDR1 is MDHEN, CDR2 SYDVKM, per germline.

This chain uses TRBV18 with TRBJ1-4; TRBD1 aligns across 8 bases. CDR1 is KGHSH, CDR2 LQKENI, per germline. V was clipped by 4 bases and J by 5 bases; unmatched bases: 6. The CDR3 consists of 15 residues. The CDR3 spells CASSLSTGGNEKLFF. The CDR3 DNA follows: TGTGCCAGCTCACTGTCCACAGGGGGGAATGAAAAACTGTTTTTT.

This clone has a handful of counts. The chain combines TRBV4-2 with TRBJ1-5; TRBD1 agrees at 9 bases. V gave up 1 base and J gave up 3 bases; unmatched junction bases: 1. The germline V gene has CDR1 LGHNA and CDR2 YNFKEQ. This CDR3 contains 15 residues. In DNA, the CDR3 is TGTGCCAGCAGCCAAGGGACAGGGGTCAATCAGCCCCAGCATTTT. Protein product: CASSQGTGVNQPQHF.

The chain employs TRBV19 and TRBJ1-2; D is unresolved. The V end was cut by 1 base, the J end by 7 bases, with 13 bases between. This CDR3 spans 14 amino acids. Germline CDR1 and CDR2: LNHDA and SQIVND (reference sequence). CDR3 in amino acids: CASSIVEGRSGYTF. The CDR3 DNA sequence: TGTGCCAGTAGTATAGTTGAAGGGAGGAGTGGCTACACCTTC.

The chain recombines TRBV5-6 with TRBJ1-6; TRBD1 aligns across 8 bases. Germline CDR1 is SGHDT and CDR2 is YYEEEE. V was pared by 6 bases and J by 5 bases, with 10 bases of the junction left unmatched. The CDR3 runs 16 residues. In DNA, the CDR3 is TGTGCCAGCACCCATTCCGGGACAGGCGATAATTCACCCCTCCACTTT. As protein: CASTHSGTGDNSPLHF.